This is a list of T cell receptor beta chains from one sample in a study of T cell responses to AZD1222 COVID-19 vaccine. Using immunoSEQ multiplex PCR, the repertoire was profiled, and TCRdb retains in-frame clones only, with some absent. The sample records about 140,000 clones, 85% to 95% being singletons. The source was peripheral blood, collected on day 0 of MenACWY control vaccination. These TCRs come from an adult in good health. Both conserved end residues are part of each CDR3. The D gene is left open where the match is weak. Clone size is not always given. Where it is, it says once, few, many or a class for expanded clones.

TRBV28,-,TRBD1,TRBJ1-1,TGTGCCAGCAGAAAGACAGGGCGGCACACTGAAGCTTTCTTT,CASRKTGRHTEAFF
TRBV28,-,TRBD1,TRBJ2-7,TGTGCCAGCAGTTTGGGGGACAGGGGATCCGGGGCCTACGAGCAGTACTTC,CASSLGDRGSGAYEQYF
TRBV5-1,-,TRBD1,TRBJ1-1,TGCGCCAGCAGTCGGACAGGAGGCGCCGGCACTGAAGCTTTCTTT,CASSRTGGAGTEAFF
TRBV5-5,-,TRBD1,TRBJ1-5,TGTGCCAGCAGCTTGACAGGGGATCAGCCCCAGCATTTT,CASSLTGDQPQHF
TRBV7-3,-,TRBD1,TRBJ2-7,TGTGCCAGCAGCTTATCGACAGGGGGCTACGAGCAGTACTTC,CASSLSTGGYEQYF
TRBV9,-,-,TRBJ1-5,TGTGCCAGCAGCGTAGGGCCTAGCAATCAGCCCCAGCATTTT,CASSVGPSNQPQHF
TRBV7-2,-,-,TRBJ2-1,TGTGCCAGCAGCTTAGCGTGGGCGTACAGAAACGAGCAGTTCTTC,CASSLAWAYRNEQFF
TRBV18,-,-,TRBJ1-1,TGTGCCAGCTCCGCGGGCCTCACGGGGACTGAAGCTTTCTTT,CASSAGLTGTEAFF
TRBV9,-,TRBD2,TRBJ2-7,TGTGCCAGCAATAAGTTCCCGGGGGGCGAGCAGTACTTC,CASNKFPGGEQYF
TRBV5-4,-,-,TRBJ1-2,TGTGCCAGCAGCTTGGGGGGCAGGGCGGCGGATGGCTACACCTTC,CASSLGGRAADGYTF
TRBV11-1,-,-,TRBJ1-1,TGTGCCAGCAGCTTAGATGGCTGGAGGGACACTGAAGCTTTCTTT,CASSLDGWRDTEAFF
TRBV11-2,-,-,TRBJ2-2,TGTGCCAGCAGACAAAACACCGGGGAGCTGTTTTTT,CASRQNTGELFF
TRBV27,once,-,TRBJ2-7,TGTGCCAGCAGTTTAAAAGGGTACGAGCAGTACTTC,CASSLKGYEQYF
TRBV4-3,-,-,TRBJ1-6,TGCGCCAGCAGCCTGGGGCGGGCAGGGTCAAGTAATTCACCCCTCCACTTT,CASSLGRAGSSNSPLHF
TRBV5-6,once,-,TRBJ2-5,TGTGCCAGCAGCTTGGGTCGACAAGAGACCCAGTACTTC,CASSLGRQETQYF
TRBV18,once,-,TRBJ1-1,TGTGCCAGCCCCAGGACCCGGGCTGTGGGCACTGAAGCTTTCTTT,CASPRTRAVGTEAFF
TRBV15,once,-,TRBJ2-3,TGTGCCACCAGCAGAGGCCGCGGGACAGATACGCAGTATTTT,CATSRGRGTDTQYF
TRBV7-2,-,TRBD2,TRBJ2-1,TGTGCCAGCAGCGATCCTAGCGGGGGGCGCCATGAGCAGTTCTTC,CASSDPSGGRHEQFF
TRBV5-1,-,-,TRBJ1-3,TGCGCCAGCAGCCCCCAACCAGACTCTGGAAACACCATATATTTT,CASSPQPDSGNTIYF
TRBV5-6,once,TRBD2,TRBJ2-1,TGTGCCAGCAGCTTGGAACTAGCGGGGAAGGATGAGCAGTTCTTC,CASSLELAGKDEQFF
TRBV27,-,-,TRBJ2-1,TGTGCCAGCAGGGGGGGAGGTCTTGAGCAGTTCTTC,CASRGGGLEQFF
TRBV6-5,-,TRBD1,TRBJ1-3,TGTGCCAGCAGTTCGCAGGGGGTTGGAAACACCATATATTTT,CASSSQGVGNTIYF
TRBV5-6,-,TRBD1,TRBJ1-1,TGTGCCAGCAGCTTTTACGGACAGGGAAATCGTCTAGCTTTCTTT,CASSFYGQGNRLAFF
TRBV7-5,-,-,TRBJ2-1,TGTGTCAGAAGCTTAGTCATAGCGGGAGGGTCTACCAATGAGCAGTTCTTC,CVRSLVIAGGSTNEQFF
TRBV6-5,-,TRBD1,TRBJ1-5,TGTGCCAGCAGCCCAGGGGGGTATAGCAATCAGCCCCAGCATTTT,CASSPGGYSNQPQHF
TRBV9,-,-,TRBJ1-6,TGTGCCAGCAGCCGCGACCAAAATGGCATTTCACCCCTCCACTTT,CASSRDQNGISPLHF
TRBV7-9,-,-,TRBJ1-3,TGTGCCAGCAGCTCCCGTCTTCAGGGATTTGGAAACACCATATATTTT,CASSSRLQGFGNTIYF
TRBV11-2,-,-,TRBJ2-3,TGTGCCAGCAGTCTCGCAGATACGCAGTATTTT,CASSLADTQYF
TRBV11-2,-,-,TRBJ1-3,TGTGCCAGCAGCTCTTACTCTGGAAACACCATATATTTT,CASSSYSGNTIYF
TRBV18,-,TRBD1,TRBJ1-3,TGTGCCAGCTCACCGCAACAGGGGCTTGAAGGAAACACCATATATTTT,CASSPQQGLEGNTIYF
TRBV6-5,-,TRBD1,TRBJ1-5,TGTGCCAGCAGTTACGTGGACAGGGATAGCAATCAGCCCCAGCATTTT,CASSYVDRDSNQPQHF
TRBV6-5,once,-,TRBJ2-7,TGTGCCAGCAGTCAAAAATCTAGCGAGAAATACGAGCAGTACTTC,CASSQKSSEKYEQYF
TRBV28,-,TRBD2,TRBJ2-3,TGTGCCACCGCCGGGACTAGCGGAACAGATACGCAGTATTTT,CATAGTSGTDTQYF
TRBV5-1,-,-,TRBJ2-5,TGCGCCAGCAGCTTGGGCCAAGAGACCCAGTACTTC,CASSLGQETQYF
TRBV18,-,-,TRBJ1-5,TGTGCCAGCTCACCCTCGCGTAGGGGGGTAGATCAGCCCCAGCATTTT,CASSPSRRGVDQPQHF
TRBV6-1,-,TRBD1,TRBJ2-7,TGTGCCAGCAGTGAGACAGGGTACGAGCAGTACTTC,CASSETGYEQYF
TRBV6-2/TRBV6-3,-,-,TRBJ1-5,TGTGCCAGCAGTTCATTTCCTCAGCCCCAGCATTTT,CASSSFPQPQHF
TRBV18,once,TRBD1,TRBJ1-2,TGTGCCAGCTCGTCCGGGGATGGGACAGGTACTACTAACTATGGCTACACCTTC,CASSSGDGTGTTNYGYTF
TRBV6-5,-,-,TRBJ1-2,TGTGCCAGCAGTTACTTTGGGGGGCCTGTATATGGCTACACCTTC,CASSYFGGPVYGYTF